The present T cell receptor (beta chain) was sequenced within a study of blood T cells in healthy people across ages. Germline V lookup: CDR1 SQVTM, CDR2 ANQGSEA. The CDR3 is 13 amino acids. Trimming removed 4 bases from V and 9 bases from J; junction bases left unmatched: 4. For the second PCR, which ran for roughly 7 to 11 cycles, a sample-barcoded 5' primer and a J-beta primer mix were used. TCRdb fed the 5' RACE reads into MiXCR, producing one record per CDR3 protein. The sample comprises hundreds of thousands of distinct CDR3 sequences, about 51% of which are singletons, and approximately 12% rests with the top ten.

The chain joins TRBV29-1 to TRBJ2-1; 12 nucleotides align to TRBD2. The sequenced material came from blood. The TCR originated in a woman aged 80 or over in good health. CDR3 coding DNA: TGCAGCGTTGCTAGCGGGAGGGCCTCTGAGCAGTTCTTC. Protein product: CSVASGRASEQFF.